Sequencing of this T cell receptor (beta chain) was carried out in a study of blood T cell repertoires in COVID-19. Germline CDR1 SEHNR, CDR2 FQNEAQ (reference sequence). Trimming shortened V by 5 bases and J by 1 base, and 11 bases separated the two germline ends. CDR3 length: 14 amino acids. Here immunoSEQ multiplex PCR was the method, and the copy in TCRdb shows in-frame clones only, minus some. The data hold hundreds of thousands of clones, with approximately 85% observed a single time. The TCR was taken from a woman aged 25 to 39 who had recovered from COVID-19. The chain joins TRBV7-9 to TRBJ2-5; weak D call: TRBD2 (5 bases). The material sequenced was PBMCs or T cells enriched from blood (not recorded which). CDR3 amino acids: CASSRPGSQETQYF. DNA for the CDR3: TGTGCCAGCAGCAGACCGGGAAGCCAAGAGACCCAGTACTTC.